This T cell receptor (beta chain) derives from a study of regulatory T cells in long-lasting Graves disease. Between the trimmed V and J ends, which lost 2 bases and 4 bases, there was a span of 12 bases. This CDR3 comprises 15 residues. Germline-derived CDR1 and CDR2 are SGHTA and FQGNSA. As to time point: newly diagnosed GD, antithyroid drugs for less than 3 months. The TCR library was made from RNA that had been extracted from PBMCs in TRIzol. This clonotype was seen at least ten times. Construction of TCR beta libraries relied on iRepertoire HTBI primers and on Arm-PCR targeting CDR3 regions. MiXCR was run by TCRdb on the multiplex PCR reads, yielding one entry per CDR3 protein. The table has more than 450,000 distinct CDR3 sequences, 9.5% to 15% seen once. This sample also appeared in a second study, on T cells in Graves' hyperthyroidism and ophthalmopathy. Turning to that study: Uncontrolled infection, other autoimmune disease, pregnancy or lactation disqualified patients from enrolment. Researchers ran a first-round RT-PCR on the TCR CDR3 using the HTBI primer set.

The chain employs TRBV7-2 and TRBJ2-1; D remains ambiguous. The sample in question was peripheral blood mononuclear cells (PBMCs), obtained at new diagnosis, from a patient treated with antithyroid drugs. This receptor was obtained from a young woman with Graves disease. DNA of the CDR3: TGTGCCAGCAGCTTACTGACGTCCCCATACAATGAGCAGTTCTTC. Its protein product is CASSLLTSPYNEQFF.